This is a list of T cell receptor beta chains from one sample in a study of OX40 agonist ivuxolimab in advanced cancers. The data were produced by immunoSEQ multiplex PCR, yet TCRdb's version contains in-frame clones alone and is incomplete. The table includes about 100,000 clones, less than 95% detected once. This specimen consisted of CD4+ or CD8+ T cells sorted from blood, obtained in a trial of the OX40 agonist ivuxolimab. All receptors derive from an adult with an advanced solid tumor such as melanoma, head and neck, liver or kidney cancer. Both conserved end residues are part of each CDR3. Fields, in order: J gene, D gene, V gene, clone size, CDR3 DNA, CDR3 protein. D genes are given only for firm matches. Clone size appears in some rows only: once, few, many, or a class for an expanded clone.

TRBJ2-7	.	TRBV10-3	.	TGTGCCACCCTCCCGGCAGTACAAGCCTACGAGCAGTACTTC	CATLPAVQAYEQYF
TRBJ2-2	TRBD2	TRBV6-1	.	TGTGCCAGCAGTGACTTAGCGGGAGGGCCCACCGGGGAGCTGTTTTTT	CASSDLAGGPTGELFF
TRBJ2-7	.	TRBV9	.	TGTGCCAGCAGCGTAGACCCCGGGGGGCTCGAGCAGTACTTC	CASSVDPGGLEQYF
TRBJ2-7	.	TRBV12-2	once	TGTGCAAGTCGCACTTTTGGTTTCGGACAGGGAGGCGAGCAGTACTTC	CASRTFGFGQGGEQYF
TRBJ1-1	.	TRBV20-1	.	TGCAGTGCTAGAGATCGGACTGGAGCTTTCTTT	CSARDRTGAFF
TRBJ2-3	.	TRBV5-4	.	TGTGCCAGCAGCTTGGATCGCACAGATACGCAGTATTTT	CASSLDRTDTQYF
TRBJ1-4	.	TRBV18	.	TGTGCCAGCTCACCGGGTACTAATGAAAAACTGTTTTTT	CASSPGTNEKLFF
TRBJ2-1	TRBD2	TRBV28	.	TGTGCCAGCAGTTCGACTAGCGGGGGTTACAATGAGCAGTTCTTC	CASSSTSGGYNEQFF
TRBJ2-3	.	TRBV9	.	TGTGCCAGCAGCGTAGAATCAGATACGCAGTATTTT	CASSVESDTQYF
TRBJ2-7	.	TRBV5-4	.	TGTGCCAGCAGCTTGGCAGGGTCCGAGCAGTACTTC	CASSLAGSEQYF
TRBJ2-1	TRBD1	TRBV19	.	TGTGCCAGTAGGGTGGACAGGGGGCCCTACAATGAGCAGTTCTTC	CASRVDRGPYNEQFF
TRBJ1-5	.	TRBV2	.	TGTGCCAGCAGTGATCCGGGGTCGAGGAGCAATCAGCCCCAGCATTTT	CASSDPGSRSNQPQHF
TRBJ1-2	.	TRBV6-5	.	TGTGCCAGCAAAAACATTGGGACGGTCTATGGCTACACCTTC	CASKNIGTVYGYTF
TRBJ1-5	.	TRBV19	once	TGTGCCAGTAGTCGAAGGGGCCGTCTTCAGCCCCAGCATTTT	CASSRRGRLQPQHF
TRBJ2-7	.	TRBV6-5	few	TGTGCCAGCAGGAAGGGATACGAGCAGTACTTC	CASRKGYEQYF
TRBJ2-7	TRBD2	TRBV7-8	.	TGTGCCAGCAGCTCCGGACGGGAGGGAAGGGGGGCTCGCGAGCAGTACTTC	CASSSGREGRGAREQYF
TRBJ1-5	.	TRBV2	.	TGTGCCAGCAGTGAGGGCGTCCGGGGGGGCAATCAGCCCCAGCATTTT	CASSEGVRGGNQPQHF
TRBJ2-3	TRBD2	TRBV7-2	.	TGTGCCAGCAGCCAGACTAGCGGGACCGGTACGCAGTATTTT	CASSQTSGTGTQYF
TRBJ1-5	TRBD1	TRBV2	.	TGTGCCAGCAGTAGGGACAGGCTTAGCAATCAGCCCCAGCATTTT	CASSRDRLSNQPQHF
TRBJ1-4	.	TRBV4-1	few	TGCGCCAGCAGCCAACGGTCCCCGAACAGACTGTTTTTT	CASSQRSPNRLFF
TRBJ1-2	TRBD1	TRBV7-2	.	TGTGCCAGCAGCAAGCAGGGGGCTTACTATGGCTACACCTTC	CASSKQGAYYGYTF
TRBJ1-1	.	TRBV18	.	TGTGCCAGCTCCCCCTCTATGAGCACTGAAGCTTTCTTT	CASSPSMSTEAFF
TRBJ1-1	.	TRBV6-5	few	TGTGCCAGCACCTGGGGAGGTGAAGCTTTCTTT	CASTWGGEAFF
TRBJ1-4	TRBD1	TRBV5-1	.	TGCGCCAGCAGCTTCGGACAGGCTGAAAAACTGTTTTTT	CASSFGQAEKLFF
TRBJ2-6	.	TRBV7-2	.	TGTGCCAGCAGCCCCCCTAGCTCTGGGGCCAACGTCCTGACTTTC	CASSPPSSGANVLTF
TRBJ2-7	.	TRBV7-2	.	TGTGCCAGCAGCTTAGTGTACGACTCCTACGAGCAGTACTTC	CASSLVYDSYEQYF
TRBJ2-7	.	TRBV28	.	TGTGCCAGCAGTTTTTACACGGATTTACGCGAGCAGTACTTC	CASSFYTDLREQYF
TRBJ2-7	TRBD1	TRBV20-1	few	TGCAGTGCTAGAGTCAGGGGGTCGGAAGGCTTC	CSARVRGSEGF
TRBJ2-7	.	TRBV18	.	TGTGCCAGCCGAGACAGCGGCACCTACGAGCAGTACTTC	CASRDSGTYEQYF
TRBJ1-2	.	TRBV7-2	.	TGTGCCAGCAGCTTAAGGGAGGCTAACTATGGCTACACCTTC	CASSLREANYGYTF
TRBJ1-3	.	TRBV18	.	TGTGCCAGCTCACCAAACCCCCCCACAGGGACTGGAAACACCATATATTTT	CASSPNPPTGTGNTIYF
TRBJ2-3	.	TRBV10-2	.	TGCGCCAGCAGTGAGTGGGGACTTAGCACAGATACGCAGTATTTT	CASSEWGLSTDTQYF
TRBJ2-5	TRBD2	TRBV18	.	TGTGCCAGCTCACCGGTTACTAGCGGCAAAGAGACCCAGTACTTC	CASSPVTSGKETQYF
TRBJ2-7	.	TRBV30	.	TGTGCCTGGAGCTCCACCTCCGGGACACACTCCTACGAGCAGTACTTC	CAWSSTSGTHSYEQYF
TRBJ1-5	TRBD1	TRBV28	once	TGTGCCAGCAGCCCGGGAGGGGACAGGCAGCCCCAGCATTTT	CASSPGGDRQPQHF
TRBJ2-7	TRBD2	TRBV25-1	.	TGTGCCAGCAAAGGTTGGCTAGCGGGAAACGAGCAGTACTTC	CASKGWLAGNEQYF
TRBJ2-1	.	TRBV7-8	.	TGTGCCAGCAGAGTAGGGACGGGAAAGCAGTTCTTC	CASRVGTGKQFF
TRBJ1-1	.	TRBV4-3	.	TGCGCCAGCAGCCTTTTAGGCTCTAACACTGAAGCTTTCTTT	CASSLLGSNTEAFF
TRBJ2-5	TRBD2	TRBV7-9	.	TGTGCCAGCAGCTTCTTGACACCGGGACTAGCGGGAGGGAGGGAGACCCAGTACTTC	CASSFLTPGLAGGRETQYF
TRBJ1-5	.	TRBV6-5	.	TGTGCCAGCAGTTCTGCGGGGGGCGGTCAGCCCCAGCATTTT	CASSSAGGGQPQHF
TRBJ1-1	.	TRBV5-4	.	TGTGCCAGCAGCTTGGAGGGGGGAAGGACTGAAGCTTTCTTT	CASSLEGGRTEAFF
TRBJ2-2	.	TRBV28	.	TGTGCCAGCAGTTTAAATGCGTACGGGGAGCTGTTTTTT	CASSLNAYGELFF
TRBJ1-1	.	TRBV28	.	TGTGCCAGCAGCCTTGACAGGTATGAAGCTTTCTTT	CASSLDRYEAFF